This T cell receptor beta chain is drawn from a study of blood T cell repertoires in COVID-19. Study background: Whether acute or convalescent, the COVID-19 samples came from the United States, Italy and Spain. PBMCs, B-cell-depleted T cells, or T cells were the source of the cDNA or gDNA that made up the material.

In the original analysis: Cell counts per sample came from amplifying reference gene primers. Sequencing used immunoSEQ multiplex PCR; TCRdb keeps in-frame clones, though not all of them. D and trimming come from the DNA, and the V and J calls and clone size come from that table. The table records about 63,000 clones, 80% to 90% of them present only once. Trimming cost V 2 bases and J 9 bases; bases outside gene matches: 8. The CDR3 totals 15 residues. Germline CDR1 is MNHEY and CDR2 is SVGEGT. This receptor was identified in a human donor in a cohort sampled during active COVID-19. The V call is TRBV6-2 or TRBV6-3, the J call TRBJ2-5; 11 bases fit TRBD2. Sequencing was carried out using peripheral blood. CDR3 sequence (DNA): TGTGCCAGCAGTTACGAAGGGCTAGCGGGGGGTTCCCAGTACTTC. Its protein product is CASSYEGLAGGSQYF.